The T cell receptor (beta chain) described here comes from a study of T cells in narcolepsy. Findings of the study overall: Autoreactive HCRT-specific and TRIB2-specific clonotypes were marked in same-patient CSF-versus-blood CD4+ comparisons. Autoreactive clone sequences were missing from some blood memory CD4+ repertoires.

Generated by immunoSEQ multiplex PCR, the TCRdb table keeps only in-frame clones and is missing some. The data show tens of thousands of clones, around 80% seen once. Remarks on this clone: No antigen is known for it.

The germline V and J ends were trimmed by 8 bases and 2 bases, with 16 bases remaining between them. This CDR3 spans 14 amino acids. Germline V CDR1 and CDR2: SGHAT, FQNNGV. The clonotype comes from a human donor with narcolepsy. Input material: CD45RA- memory CD4+ T cells from PBMCs. J is TRBJ2-7 and V is TRBV11-2; D is unresolved. The CDR3: CASARMTRTYEQYF. The CDR3, as DNA: TGTGCCAGCGCGAGAATGACAAGAACCTACGAGCAGTACTTC. Filled out from reference TRBV11-2 and TRBJ2-7, the complete variable domain reads EAGVAQSPRYKIIEKRQSVAFWCNPISGHATLYWYQQILGQGPKLLIQFQNNGVVDDSQLPKDRFSAERLKGVDSTLKIQPAKLEDSAVYLCASARMTRTYEQYFGPGTRLTVT.